These 30 T cell receptor beta chains were all obtained from the same sample, sequenced in a study of yellow fever vaccine responses in identical twins. Each CDR3 protein gets one entry after TCRdb re-called the RT-PCR reads with MiXCR. The sample has some 2,900 distinct CDR3 sequences, 87% seen once; the top ten hold around 2.1%. The material was T cells from blood (PBMCs), unsorted or a sorted subset (not recorded which), obtained before or after yellow fever vaccination (not recorded which). These receptor sequences come from a young woman who received the yellow fever vaccine.

V is TRBV19 and J is TRBJ2-7; 8 nucleotides align to TRBD1. Trimming cost V 6 bases and J 1 base; bases outside gene matches: 5. This CDR3 spans 14 amino acids. Looked up from germline, CDR1 is LNHDA and CDR2 is SQIVND (reference sequence). CDR3 coding DNA: TGTGCCAGTAGGCTGAGACAGGGGTCCTACGAGCAGTACTTC. Its translation: CASRLRQGSYEQYF.

The chain couples TRBV19 to TRBJ1-5; possibly TRBD1 for D (6 bases). This CDR3 spans 12 amino acids. Per the germline V gene, CDR1 is LNHDA and CDR2 is SQIVND (reference sequence). Trimming removed 4 bases from V and 6 bases from J, with 7 bases in between. CDR3 region: CASSKGGQPQHF. CDR3 sequence (DNA): TGTGCCAGTAGTAAGGGGGGTCAGCCCCAGCATTTT.

V and J are TRBV7-3 and TRBJ2-7, with a tentative D call TRBD2 (7 bases). The V and J ends lost 1 base and 3 bases respectively, with 13 bases between them. This CDR3 has 15 amino acids. Germline V gene sequence: CDR1 SGHTA, CDR2 FQGTGA. The CDR3 reads CASSLSGGANYEQYF. The CDR3 nucleotides read TGTGCCAGCAGCTTAAGTGGGGGGGCAAACTACGAGCAGTACTTC.

CDR3 DNA: TGTGCCAGCAGTTTTTACTCACTGGGTGAGCAGTTCTTC. Protein sequence: CASSFYSLGEQFF. This chain links TRBV11-3 with TRBJ2-1, with D unresolved. Germline values: CDR1 SGHNT, CDR2 YENEEA. The CDR3 length is 13 residues. V lost 6 bases and J lost 9, with 15 bases in between.

The chain links TRBV5-5 to TRBJ1-2; D uncertain. The germline gives CDR1 SGHKS, CDR2 YYEKEE (reference sequence). This CDR3 comprises 13 residues. V dropped 4 bases and J dropped 8 bases, with 15 bases sitting between them. The CDR3 nucleotides read TGTGCCAGCAGCCTTGCCCTGTCGGGAGGCTACACCTTC. Amino acids: CASSLALSGGYTF.

The chain is built from TRBV5-1 and TRBJ1-6; a weak D match, TRBD1 (5 bases). With 3 bases removed from V and 3 bases from J, the gap between germline ends came to 13 bases. This CDR3 region has 16 residues. Germline assignment: CDR1 SGHRS and CDR2 YFSETQ. The CDR3 here is CASSSERDLYNSPLHF. CDR3 nucleotides: TGCGCCAGCAGCTCCGAACGGGACCTCTATAATTCACCCCTCCACTTT.

The chain uses TRBV5-1 and TRBJ2-1, with 7 bases aligning to TRBD2. The trim removed 0 bases at V and 2 bases at J, leaving 2 bases unmatched. This CDR3 has 15 residues. The germline V gene has CDR1 SGHRS and CDR2 YFSETQ. The CDR3 DNA is TGCGCCAGCAGCTTGGCCGGGGGGACCTACAATGAGCAGTTCTTC. It translates to CASSLAGGTYNEQFF.

The chain carries TRBV2 and TRBJ2-1; no clear D gene. The CDR3 length is 12 residues. Per germline, CDR1 SNHLY and CDR2 FYNNEI. V lost 6 bases, J lost 2 bases, and 5 bases lay in between. The CDR3 nucleotides read TGTGCCAGCAGGGGAACCTACAATGAGCAGTTCTTC. Protein sequence: CASRGTYNEQFF.

The V and J genes are TRBV5-1 and TRBJ2-5; 10 positions match TRBD2. The CDR3 has 17 amino acids. Germline CDR1 is SGHRS and CDR2 is YFSETQ. V shed 0 bases, J shed 0 bases, and the junction held 5 bases outside the gene matches. CDR3: CASSLASGGVDQETQYF. As DNA, the CDR3 is TGCGCCAGCAGCTTGGCTAGCGGGGGTGTGGACCAAGAGACCCAGTACTTC.

This chain links TRBV13 with TRBJ1-1; D possibly corresponds to TRBD1 (5 bases). CDR1 and CDR2 from the germline V gene are PRHDT and FYEKMQ (reference sequence). Trimming cost V 6 bases and J 0 bases, with 8 bases left between them. The CDR3 has 13 residues. The CDR3 is CASRGPMNTEAFF. In nucleotides, the CDR3 is TGTGCCAGCAGGGGGCCTATGAACACTGAAGCTTTCTTT.

Points on this clonotype: A junction end diverges from the germline sequence, so it may reflect a read error. V and J are TRBV11-3 and TRBJ2-5, with 14 bases that match TRBD2. This CDR3 has 12 residues. Germline assignment: CDR1 SGHNT and CDR2 YENEEA. The chain's CDR3 is CASSSSTSGGGF. The CDR3 DNA is TGTGCCAGCAGCTCTTCGACTAGCGGGGGGGGCTTC.

This sequence joins TRBV19 and TRBJ2-1, with 7 bases identical to TRBD2. Losses at the gene ends were 3 bases for V and 4 bases for J; bases not matched to a gene: 9. The germline gives CDR1 LNHDA, CDR2 SQIVND (reference sequence). This CDR3 has 16 amino acids. CDR3 residues: CASSMLGGRGYNEQFF. In DNA form, the CDR3 reads TGTGCCAGTAGTATGTTGGGCGGGAGAGGATACAATGAGCAGTTCTTC.

This chain joins TRBV3-1 and TRBJ2-7; 7 positions agree with TRBD1. The CDR3 length is 13 residues. The germline CDR1 and CDR2 sequences are LGHDT and YNNKEL (reference sequence). With 3 bases clipped from V and 1 base from J, the junction kept 0 bases outside the gene matches. The CDR3 is CASSQTGSYEQYF. DNA of the CDR3: TGTGCCAGCAGCCAGACAGGGTCCTACGAGCAGTACTTC.

This rearrangement joins TRBV7-2 to TRBJ2-4; D is unclear. With 0 bases removed from V and 8 bases from J, the gap between germline ends came to 11 bases. The length of the CDR3 is 14 residues. In germline, CDR1 is SGHTA, CDR2 FQGNSA. CDR3 loop: CASSLAVGRDIQYF. Here the CDR3 DNA reads TGTGCCAGCAGCTTAGCGGTGGGAAGGGACATTCAGTACTTC.

This chain uses TRBV6-1 with TRBJ1-1; TRBD1 matches at 8 bases. V lost 5 bases to trimming and J lost 5 bases; unmatched junction nucleotides: 4. This CDR3 comprises 13 residues. CDR1 is MNHNS, CDR2 SASEGT, per germline. The CDR3: CASSQQGGTEAFF. DNA for the CDR3: TGTGCCAGCAGTCAACAGGGGGGTACTGAAGCTTTCTTT.

This chain connects TRBV20-1 to TRBJ2-7; 9 positions match TRBD1. The CDR3 loop spans 15 amino acids. The V gene end was trimmed by 1 base and the J gene end by 4 bases; junction bases not matched to a gene: 8. Germline V gives CDR1 DFQATT, CDR2 SNEGSKA (reference sequence). For the CDR3, the DNA is TGCAGTGCTAGAGCTCCGGGACAGGGACCTTACGAGCAGTACTTC. Protein product: CSARAPGQGPYEQYF.

The V and J genes are TRBV10-3 and TRBJ1-1, with a possible D match to TRBD1 (5 bases). With 6 bases removed from V and 7 bases from J, the gap between germline ends came to 12 bases. Germline CDR1 ENHRY, CDR2 SYGVKD. The CDR3 spans 12 residues. CDR3 sequence (DNA): TGTGCCATCAGCCCCAGGGAGGGTGAAGCTTTCTTT. This encodes CAISPREGEAFF.

The chain joins TRBV5-1 to TRBJ1-2, with D possibly TRBD1 on 5 matching bases. Germline V gives CDR1 SGHRS, CDR2 YFSETQ. This CDR3 spans 15 amino acids. Trimming pared 0 bases from V and 0 bases from J, leaving 9 bases between. The CDR3 protein is CASSLASGANYGYTF. The CDR3, as DNA: TGCGCCAGCAGCTTGGCCTCGGGGGCTAACTATGGCTACACCTTC.

The rearrangement links TRBV14 to TRBJ2-2; 11 positions agree with TRBD1. Per the germline V gene, CDR1 is SGHDN and CDR2 is FVKESK. V gave up 3 bases and J gave up 7 bases; unmatched junction bases: 4. The length of the CDR3 is 15 residues. The CDR3 spells CASSQDRGLGGELFF. The DNA of the CDR3 is TGTGCCAGCAGCCAGGACAGGGGGCTAGGCGGGGAGCTGTTTTTT. The variable domain in full, with the rest retrieved from reference TRBV14 and TRBJ2-2, is EAGVTQFPSHSVIEKGQTVTLRCDPISGHDNLYWYRRVMGKEIKFLLHFVKESKQDESGMPNNRFLAERTGGTYSTLKVQPAELEDSGVYFCASSQDRGLGGELFFGEGSRLTVL.

The rearrangement joins TRBV7-1 to TRBJ2-4, with D unresolved. TRBV7-1 is classed as an ORF, of uncertain function. The CDR3 contains 17 residues. V was shortened by 2 bases and J by 3 bases, with 17 bases between the two germline ends. CDR3 sequence (DNA): TGTGCCAGCAGCTCAATTGACCTCTCCACGGGCAAAAACATTCAGTACTTC. This gives the protein CASSSIDLSTGKNIQYF.

The chain links TRBV5-6 to TRBJ2-5; D uncertain. Germline V lookup: CDR1 SGHDT, CDR2 YYEEEE. The CDR3 is made up of 14 amino acids. The V and J ends lost 3 bases and 3 bases respectively, with 12 bases between them. CDR3 residues: CASSSVMGKETQYF. For the CDR3, the DNA is TGTGCCAGCAGCTCGGTCATGGGGAAAGAGACCCAGTACTTC. Full variable domain (outside the CDR3, taken from reference TRBV5-6 and TRBJ2-5): DAGVTQSPTHLIKTRGQQVTLRCSPKSGHDTVSWYQQALGQGPQFIFQYYEEEERQRGNFPDRFSGHQFPNYSSELNVNALLLGDSALYLCASSSVMGKETQYFGPGTRLLVL.

The chain has TRBV2 and TRBJ2-5; D is perhaps TRBD1 or TRBD2 (5 bases each). In germline, CDR1 is SNHLY, CDR2 FYNNEI. Deletions cut 3 bases from V and 5 bases from J, with 13 bases between. This CDR3 has 14 amino acids. CDR3 protein: CASSDLGVGETQYF. CDR3 DNA sequence: TGTGCCAGCAGTGACCTGGGGGTTGGGGAGACCCAGTACTTC. The whole variable domain, remainder taken from reference TRBV2 and TRBJ2-5, is EPEVTQTPSHQVTQMGQEVILRCVPISNHLYFYWYRQILGQKVEFLVSFYNNEISEKSEIFDDQFSVERPDGSNFTLKIRSTKLEDSAMYFCASSDLGVGETQYFGPGTRLLVL.

The genes are TRBV7-2 and TRBJ2-7; 8 bases match TRBD1. V was pared by 5 bases and J by 2 bases, with 2 bases of the junction left unmatched. The CDR3 consists of 13 residues. CDR1 and CDR2 (germline): SGHTA, FQGNSA. The CDR3 sequence: CASSQDRAYEQYF. The CDR3 DNA sequence: TGTGCCAGCAGCCAGGACAGGGCCTACGAGCAGTACTTC.

The chain employs TRBV2 and TRBJ2-5; maybe TRBD2 (6 bases). Per germline, CDR1 SNHLY and CDR2 FYNNEI. The germline V and J ends were trimmed by 7 bases and 7 bases, with 16 bases remaining between them. The CDR3 extends over 13 amino acids. The DNA of the CDR3 is TGTGCCAGCACCGAAGGAGGGGCTGGGACCCAGTACTTC. Protein: CASTEGGAGTQYF.

The gene calls are TRBV18 and TRBJ2-5; 8 bases are shared with TRBD1. CDR3 length equals 16 residues. V lost 0 bases and J lost 7; bases outside the gene matches: 10. The germline V gene has CDR1 KGHSH and CDR2 LQKENI. CDR3 nucleotide sequence: TGTGCCAGCTCACCACCGGGAGACAGGGGTACGGGGACCCAGTACTTC. Protein: CASSPPGDRGTGTQYF.

The rearrangement joins TRBV11-3 to TRBJ2-7; no clear D. The germline CDR1 and CDR2 sequences are SGHNT and YENEEA. The CDR3 has 16 amino acids. V lost 3 bases, J lost 1 base, and 16 bases lay in between. CDR3 nucleotide sequence: TGTGCCAGCAGCTTGGGTCTAAGGTTCACATCCTACGAGCAGTACTTC. It specifies CASSLGLRFTSYEQYF.

CDR3 DNA sequence: TGTGCCAGCAGCGATCCAACACGTAACTATGGCTACACCTTC. Its translation is CASSDPTRNYGYTF. The V call is TRBV4-2, the J call TRBJ1-2, with D uncertain. Trimming took off 5 bases at V and 1 base at J, with 11 bases between the two ends. The germline gives CDR1 LGHNA, CDR2 YNFKEQ. This CDR3 comprises 14 residues.

The V and J genes are TRBV2 and TRBJ2-3; 7 bases are a match to TRBD2. Germline values: CDR1 SNHLY, CDR2 FYNNEI. Trimming removed 2 bases from V and 5 bases from J; junction bases left unmatched: 4. This CDR3 contains 14 residues. The DNA for the CDR3 is TGTGCCAGCAGTGAAAGCGGGGTAAGAGATACGCAGTATTTT. Translating gives CASSESGVRDTQYF.

The V gene is TRBV7-3, the J gene TRBJ2-7; 7 nucleotides match TRBD2. The CDR3 covers 14 residues. Germline CDR1 reads SGHTA; CDR2 reads FQGTGA. The V segment lost 0 bases and the J segment 2 bases; nucleotides outside the gene matches: 1. Here the CDR3 DNA reads TGTGCCAGCAGCTTAACTAGCGGGCCCTACGAGCAGTACTTC. Translation: CASSLTSGPYEQYF. The whole variable domain, remainder taken from reference TRBV7-3 and TRBJ2-7, is GAGVSQTPSNKVTEKGKYVELRCDPISGHTALYWYRQSLGQGPEFLIYFQGTGAADDSGLPNDRFFAVRPEGSVSTLKIQRTERGDSAVYLCASSLTSGPYEQYFGPGTRLTVT.

This chain joins TRBV29-1 and TRBJ2-3, with D tentatively TRBD2 (6 bases). The germline V and J ends were trimmed by 8 bases and 6 bases, with 12 bases remaining between them. CDR1 and CDR2 from the germline V gene are SQVTM and ANQGSEA. The length of the CDR3 is 11 residues. Here the CDR3 DNA reads TGCAGCCTCCTTGGAGGGGATACGCAGTATTTT. This encodes CSLLGGDTQYF.